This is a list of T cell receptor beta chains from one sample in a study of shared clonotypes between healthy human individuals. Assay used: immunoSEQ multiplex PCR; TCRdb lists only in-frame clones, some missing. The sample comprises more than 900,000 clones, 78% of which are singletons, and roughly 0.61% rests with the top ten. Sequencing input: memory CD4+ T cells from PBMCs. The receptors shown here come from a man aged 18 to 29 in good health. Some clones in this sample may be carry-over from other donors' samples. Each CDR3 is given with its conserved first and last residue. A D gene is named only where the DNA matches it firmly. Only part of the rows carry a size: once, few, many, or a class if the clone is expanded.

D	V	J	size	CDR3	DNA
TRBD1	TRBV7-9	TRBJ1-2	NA	CASSLATGVGGYTF	TGTGCCAGCAGCTTAGCCACAGGGGTTGGAGGCTACACCTTC
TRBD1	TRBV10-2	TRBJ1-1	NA	CASIGSGTGSLEAFF	TGCGCCAGCATCGGTTCCGGGACAGGGTCTCTTGAAGCTTTCTTT
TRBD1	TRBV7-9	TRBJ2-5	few	CASSGRQGTSETQYF	TGTGCCAGCAGCGGACGACAGGGGACGAGCGAGACCCAGTACTTC
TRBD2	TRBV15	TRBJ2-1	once	CATSREVGGTEFF	TGTGCCACCAGCAGAGAAGTGGGAGGGACCGAGTTCTTC
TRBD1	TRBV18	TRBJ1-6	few	CASSQGQGSPLHF	TGTGCCAGCTCACAGGGACAGGGCTCACCCCTCCACTTT
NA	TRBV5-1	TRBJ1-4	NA	CASSHGKNFNEKLFF	TGCGCCAGCTCACATGGGAAGAACTTTAATGAAAAACTGTTTTTT
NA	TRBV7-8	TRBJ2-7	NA	CASSQEGFSYEQYF	TGTGCCAGCAGCCAGGAGGGCTTCTCCTACGAGCAGTACTTC
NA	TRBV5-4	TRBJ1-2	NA	CASSGNNRAVYTF	TGTGCCAGCAGCGGAAATAACAGGGCCGTCTACACCTTC
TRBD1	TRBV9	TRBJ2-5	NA	CASSVGQAVQYQETQYF	TGTGCCAGCAGCGTGGGACAGGCAGTACAGTACCAAGAGACCCAGTACTTC
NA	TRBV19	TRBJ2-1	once	CASSISGRSYNEQFF	TGTGCCAGTAGTATATCGGGGCGCTCCTACAATGAGCAGTTCTTC
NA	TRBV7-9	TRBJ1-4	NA	CASSLRVTNEKLFF	TGTGCCAGCAGCTTACGGGTGACTAATGAAAAACTGTTTTTT
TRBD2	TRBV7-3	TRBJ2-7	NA	CASSPGGMGEQYF	TGTGCCAGCAGCCCCGGGGGGATGGGAGAGCAGTACTTC
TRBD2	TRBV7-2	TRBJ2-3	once	CASSLYASGMGADTQYF	TGTGCCAGCAGCTTGTATGCTAGCGGGATGGGGGCAGATACGCAGTATTTT
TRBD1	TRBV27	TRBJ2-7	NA	CASRQDREAYEQYF	TGTGCCAGCCGCCAGGACAGGGAGGCCTACGAGCAGTACTTC
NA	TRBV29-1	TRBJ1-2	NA	CSASTETYYGYTF	TGCAGCGCTTCGACAGAAACCTACTATGGCTACACCTTC
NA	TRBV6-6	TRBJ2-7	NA	CASSYFATHEQYF	TGTGCCAGCAGTTACTTCGCCACGCACGAGCAGTACTTC